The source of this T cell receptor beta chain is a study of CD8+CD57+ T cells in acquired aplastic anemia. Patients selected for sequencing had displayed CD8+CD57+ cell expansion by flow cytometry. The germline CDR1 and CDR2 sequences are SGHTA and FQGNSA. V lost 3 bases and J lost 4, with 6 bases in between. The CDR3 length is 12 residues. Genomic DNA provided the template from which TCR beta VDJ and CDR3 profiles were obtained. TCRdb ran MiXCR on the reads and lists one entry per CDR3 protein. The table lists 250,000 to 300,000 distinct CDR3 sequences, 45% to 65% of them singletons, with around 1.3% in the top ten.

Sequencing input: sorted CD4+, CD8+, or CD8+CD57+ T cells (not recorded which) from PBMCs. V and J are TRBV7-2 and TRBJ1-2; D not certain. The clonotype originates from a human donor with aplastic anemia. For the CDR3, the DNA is TGTGCCAGCAGCTTCTTAGGCTATGGCTACACCTTC. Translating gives CASSFLGYGYTF.